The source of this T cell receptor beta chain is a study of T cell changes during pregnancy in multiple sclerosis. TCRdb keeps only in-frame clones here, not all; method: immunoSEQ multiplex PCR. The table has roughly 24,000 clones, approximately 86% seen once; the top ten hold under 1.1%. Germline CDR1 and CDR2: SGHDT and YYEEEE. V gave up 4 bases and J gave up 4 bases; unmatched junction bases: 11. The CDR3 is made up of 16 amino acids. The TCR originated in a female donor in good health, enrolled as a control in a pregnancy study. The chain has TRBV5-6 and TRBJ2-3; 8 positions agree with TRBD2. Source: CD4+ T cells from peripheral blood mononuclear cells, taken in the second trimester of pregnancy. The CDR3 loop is CASSAPGLGNPDTQYF. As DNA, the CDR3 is TGTGCCAGCAGCGCCCCGGGACTAGGTAACCCAGATACGCAGTATTTT.